The 9 T cell receptor beta chains below come from one sample, sequenced in a study of shared clonotypes between healthy human individuals. This table comes from immunoSEQ multiplex PCR, and its TCRdb copy is limited to in-frame clones, with some not included. The repertoire holds some 2.3 million clones, with 93% as singletons. Sequencing was carried out using naive CD4+ T cells from PBMCs. The sample's subset: CD45RA+ positively selected. The receptors stem from a man aged 18 to 29 in good health. Some clones in this sample may be carry-over from other donors' samples.

This chain connects TRBV5-1 to TRBJ1-1, with TRBD1 matching 7 bases. Germline CDR1 is SGHRS and CDR2 is YFSETQ. The CDR3 has 15 residues. V lost 5 bases and J lost 1; bases outside the gene matches: 8. The CDR3 spells CASSVRGGSNTEAFF. As DNA, the CDR3 is TGCGCCAGCAGTGTCAGGGGGGGATCGAACACTGAAGCTTTCTTT.

The chain employs TRBV29-1 and TRBJ1-2, with 8 bases that match TRBD1. Germline loops: CDR1 SQVTM, CDR2 ANQGSEA. The CDR3 extends over 12 amino acids. The V segment lost 6 bases and the J segment 4 bases; nucleotides outside the gene matches: 4. The CDR3 sequence: CSVSTGVYGYTF. The CDR3 nucleotides read TGCAGCGTATCGACAGGGGTCTATGGCTACACCTTC. Together with reference TRBV29-1 and TRBJ1-2, the CDR3 gives the full variable domain: SAVISQKPSRDICQRGTSLTIQCQVDSQVTMMFWYRQQPGQSLTLIATANQGSEATYESGFVIDKFPISRPNLTFSTLTVSNMSPEDSSIYLCSVSTGVYGYTFGSGTRLTVV.

The chain has TRBV7-2 and TRBJ2-3; maybe TRBD2 (5 bases). Germline CDR1 and CDR2: SGHTA and FQGNSA. This CDR3 has 13 residues. V gave up 8 bases and J gave up 5 bases, with 14 bases separating them. The chain's CDR3 is CASGPYGVDTQYF. The DNA of the CDR3 is TGTGCCAGCGGACCCTACGGGGTAGATACGCAGTATTTT.

This chain links TRBV19 with TRBJ2-7, with 7 nucleotides matching TRBD2. The CDR3 contains 13 residues. Germline CDR1 is LNHDA and CDR2 is SQIVND (reference sequence). V lost 4 bases to trimming and J lost 3 bases; unmatched junction nucleotides: 3. CDR3 nucleotides: TGTGCCAGTAGTACCGTAGCGGGCTACGAGCAGTACTTC. Protein: CASSTVAGYEQYF. Looking up the rest from reference TRBV19 and TRBJ2-7 gives the full variable domain: DGGITQSPKYLFRKEGQNVTLSCEQNLNHDAMYWYRQDPGQGLRLIYYSQIVNDFQKGDIAEGYSVSREKKESFPLTVTSAQKNPTAFYLCASSTVAGYEQYFGPGTRLTVT.

V gene TRBV6-1 combines with J gene TRBJ1-4; no reliable D call. The ends were cut back, 6 bases at V and 7 bases at J, with 12 bases in the middle. Germline loops: CDR1 MNHNS, CDR2 SASEGT. The CDR3 loop spans 13 amino acids. The CDR3 DNA sequence: TGTGCCAGCAGCCTGGGTCCGGGTGAAAAACTGTTTTTT. Translation gives CASSLGPGEKLFF.

The rearrangement links TRBV4-1 to TRBJ2-1, with unresolved D. Looked up from germline, CDR1 is MGHRA and CDR2 is YSYEKL. This CDR3 is built from 15 residues. V lost 2 bases and J lost 2, with 10 bases in between. The CDR3 DNA sequence: TGCGCCAGCAGCCAATCAAATCCTACCTACAATGAGCAGTTCTTC. Translating gives CASSQSNPTYNEQFF.

The chain recombines TRBV28 with TRBJ1-5; 10 bases fit TRBD1. The CDR3 loop spans 15 amino acids. V lost 3 bases to trimming and J lost 4 bases; unmatched junction nucleotides: 3. Germline-derived CDR1 and CDR2 are MDHEN and SYDVKM. The CDR3 DNA is TGTGCCAGCAGTTTCACGGGACAGGGGAATCAGCCCCAGCATTTT. This sequence encodes CASSFTGQGNQPQHF.

The chain uses TRBV7-9 and TRBJ1-2; TRBD1 aligns across 7 bases. After removal of 1 base from V and 4 bases from J, the junction contained 6 bases not matched to a gene. Germline loops: CDR1 SEHNR, CDR2 FQNEAQ (reference sequence). This CDR3 is built from 15 residues. Here the CDR3 reads CASSLDGAGGYGYTF. CDR3 nucleotides: TGTGCCAGCAGCTTAGATGGGGCAGGGGGCTATGGCTACACCTTC. Combining the CDR3 with reference TRBV7-9 and TRBJ1-2 gives the whole variable domain DTGVSQNPRHKITKRGQNVTFRCDPISEHNRLYWYRQTLGQGPEFLTYFQNEAQLEKSRLLSDRFSAERPKGSFSTLEIQRTEQGDSAMYLCASSLDGAGGYGYTFGSGTRLTVV.

This clone showed up just once. V gene TRBV5-1 combines with J gene TRBJ1-1; no firm D call. Trimming took off 3 bases at V and 7 bases at J, with 19 bases between the two ends. From germline, CDR1 is SGHRS and CDR2 YFSETQ. The CDR3 totals 15 residues. The CDR3 DNA reads as TGCGCCAGCAGCTACGCGTCACCGGGAAATAGTGAAGCTTTCTTT. Protein sequence: CASSYASPGNSEAFF.